This TCR beta chain was retrieved from a study of T-cell reconstitution after alpha-beta-depleted transplantation in children. J was trimmed by 6 bases and V by 6 bases; bases with no gene match: 29. The CDR3 contains 22 residues. CDR1 MRHNA and CDR2 SNTAGT come from the germline V gene. Unique molecular identifiers tagged the TCRbeta library. In TCRdb, the PCR reads were re-called with MiXCR into one record per CDR3 protein. The sample yields some 500,000 distinct CDR3 sequences, about 17% seen once. This clonotype turned up a few times. The specimen comprised PBMCs from the stem cell graft donor, sampled from the stem cell graft. The chain has TRBV6-4 and TRBJ2-2; 9 nucleotides line up with TRBD2. The clonotype comes from a human donor who donated a stem cell graft to a child with acute lymphoblastic leukemia. The CDR3 region is CASRSLVLRGRAFITSPGELFF. The CDR3 bases are TGTGCCAGCAGGAGTCTAGTACTGCGCGGGAGGGCCTTTATAACCTCCCCCGGGGAGCTGTTTTTT.